This T cell receptor (beta chain) was profiled in a study of cytomegalovirus exposure and HLA in healthy donors. The germline gives CDR1 SGHRS, CDR2 YFSETQ. This CDR3 is 13 amino acids long. V was clipped by 4 bases and J by 6 bases, with 13 bases between them. This clone has only one observation. Its cognate antigen is unknown. Primers included in the PCR were 60 Vbeta and 13 Jbeta primers. Method: immunoSEQ multiplex PCR; TCRdb's copy keeps in-frame clones and lacks some. The sample carries some 120,000 clones, 75% to 80% recorded once. Study-wide results and limits: At a 0.05 false discovery rate, a later analysis found 16,951 TCR beta sequences to be associated with HLA alleles. Sequencing probably produced one cluster of sequence variants that were highly shared. In a later analysis, TCR beta V- and J-gene trimming was associated with a missense DCLRE1C variant.

The sequencing input was PBMCs. This chain links TRBV5-1 with TRBJ1-1, with D perhaps TRBD1 (5 bases). This sequence was found in a woman aged 40 to 55 in good health and CMV-seronegative. CDR3 nucleotides: TGCGCCAGCAGCCATCAGGACATACCTGAAGCTTTCTTT. Residues: CASSHQDIPEAFF.